This TCR beta chain was sequenced for a study of monozygotic twins with inflammatory bowel disease. Of note for this clonotype: What it binds is unknown.

Per the germline V gene, CDR1 is SGHRS and CDR2 is YFSETQ. This CDR3 has 13 amino acids. Findings of the study overall: Inverse Simpson values showed less TCRbeta diversity in IBD patients than in their healthy co-twins. Sharing of clonotypes with others was lower in IBD patients than in healthy twins, and this was especially so with disease activity.

cDNA for each sample came from eight separate reactions. Via template switching, UMIs carrying a 6-nucleotide sample barcode were introduced. TCRdb re-called the 5' RACE reads; one entry per CDR3 protein, DNA not given. The sample includes some 190,000 distinct CDR3 sequences. The material sequenced was blood. V is TRBV5-1 and J is TRBJ1-1. The receptor was derived from a human donor with ulcerative colitis or Crohn's disease, or a healthy co-twin of an affected twin (not recorded which). The CDR3 sequence: CASRPIVNTEAFF.